The subject of this entry is one TCR beta chain. Trimming removed 0 bases at V and 5 bases at J, with 7 bases between. The CDR3 runs to 14 residues. The germline V gene encodes CDR1 LGHDT and CDR2 YNNKEL (reference sequence). The sample is drawn from a study of identical twins. TCRdb reprocessed the 5' RACE reads with MiXCR, giving one entry per CDR3 protein. The data contain 350,000 or so distinct CDR3 sequences, roughly 9% of them singletons. This TCR was sampled from a woman aged 50 to 65 in good health. This chain links TRBV3-1 with TRBJ2-2, with unresolved D. Specimen: naive T cells sorted from blood. The CDR3 DNA is TGTGCCAGCAGCCAAGATAAGACTACCGGGGAGCTGTTTTTT. Translation gives CASSQDKTTGELFF.